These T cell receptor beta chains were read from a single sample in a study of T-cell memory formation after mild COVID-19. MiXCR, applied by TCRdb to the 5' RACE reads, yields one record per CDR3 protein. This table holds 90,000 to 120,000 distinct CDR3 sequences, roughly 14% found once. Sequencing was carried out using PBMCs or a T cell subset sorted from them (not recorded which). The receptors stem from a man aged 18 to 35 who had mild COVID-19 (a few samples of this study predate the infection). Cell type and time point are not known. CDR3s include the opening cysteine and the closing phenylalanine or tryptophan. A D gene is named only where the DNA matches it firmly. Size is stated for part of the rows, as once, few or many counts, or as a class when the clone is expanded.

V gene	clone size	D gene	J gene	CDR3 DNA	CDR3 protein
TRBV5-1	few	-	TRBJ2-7	TGCGCCAGCAGCTTGGCCGCCGGGATTCAACTTAGCTACGAGCAGTACTTC	CASSLAAGIQLSYEQYF
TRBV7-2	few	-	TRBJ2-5	TGTGCCAGCAGCACCGGGCCGCTAGTTAGAGAGACCCAGTACTTC	CASSTGPLVRETQYF
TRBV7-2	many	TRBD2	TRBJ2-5	TGTGCCAGCAGCGCTACTAGCGGGGTTCAAGAGACCCAGTACTTC	CASSATSGVQETQYF
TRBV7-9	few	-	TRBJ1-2	TGTGCCAGCAGCCAGGGAGGGGTTGGTGGCTACACCTTC	CASSQGGVGGYTF
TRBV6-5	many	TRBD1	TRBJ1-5	TGTGCCAGCAGTTTAACAGGGGGCGTACAGCCCCAGCATTTT	CASSLTGGVQPQHF
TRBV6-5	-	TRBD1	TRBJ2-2	TGTGCCAGCAGGCCGACAGGGACCGGGGAGCTGTTTTTT	CASRPTGTGELFF
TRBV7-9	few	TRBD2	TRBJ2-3	TGTGCCAGCAGCGACCGACTAGCTCCCTCAGATACGCAGTATTTT	CASSDRLAPSDTQYF
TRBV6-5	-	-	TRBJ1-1	TGTGCCAGCAGTTACTCGGGGCAGGGGCCTTTAGAAGCTTTCTTT	CASSYSGQGPLEAFF
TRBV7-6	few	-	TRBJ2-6	TGTGCCAGCAGCTTAGAGGGGCACCTTAACTCTGGGGCCAACGTCCTGACTTTC	CASSLEGHLNSGANVLTF
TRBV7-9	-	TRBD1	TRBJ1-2	TGTGCCAGCAGCTTGGGACAGGCCCCTAGCTATGGCTACACCTTC	CASSLGQAPSYGYTF
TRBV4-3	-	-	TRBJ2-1	TGCGCCAGCAGCCAAGATGGGGGAGCCTACAATGAGCAGTTCTTC	CASSQDGGAYNEQFF
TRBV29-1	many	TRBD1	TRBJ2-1	TGCAGCGTGTCCCCCGGGGACAGGGGCGCGGGGAATGAGCAGTTCTTC	CSVSPGDRGAGNEQFF
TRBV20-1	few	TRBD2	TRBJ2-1	TGCAGTGCTAGACTCTACCCTACGACTAGCGGGGGGGACAATGAGCAGTTCTTC	CSARLYPTTSGGDNEQFF
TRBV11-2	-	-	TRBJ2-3	TGTGCCAGCAGCTTAGAAAGCGGTAGCACAGATACGCAGTATTTT	CASSLESGSTDTQYF
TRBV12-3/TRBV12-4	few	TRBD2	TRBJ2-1	TGTGCCAGCAGTTTAGCGGGACTAGCCCTCAATGAGCAGTTCTTC	CASSLAGLALNEQFF
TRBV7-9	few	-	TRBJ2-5	TGTGCCAGCAGCGCCGACTGGGCTAGGAAAGAGACCCAGTACTTC	CASSADWARKETQYF
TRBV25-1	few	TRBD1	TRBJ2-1	TGTGCCAGCAGGCATGGGACAGGGCTGTTCTTC	CASRHGTGLFF
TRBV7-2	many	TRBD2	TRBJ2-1	TGTGCCAGCAGCTTAGTTGGCGGGGGGGACTACAATGAGCAGTTCTTC	CASSLVGGGDYNEQFF
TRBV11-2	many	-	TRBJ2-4	TGTGCCAGCAGCTTTGGGCAGCTAGCCAAAAACATTCAGTACTTC	CASSFGQLAKNIQYF
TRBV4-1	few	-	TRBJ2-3	TGCGCCAGCAGCCAACAGCCTTTTACAGATACGCAGTATTTT	CASSQQPFTDTQYF
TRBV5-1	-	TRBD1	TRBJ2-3	TGCGCCAGCAGCGATGGGACAGGGGGCCCCGCAGATACGCAGTATTTT	CASSDGTGGPADTQYF
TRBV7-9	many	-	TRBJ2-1	TGTGCCAGCAGCCCTAGTGGGGGCAATGAGCAGTTCTTC	CASSPSGGNEQFF
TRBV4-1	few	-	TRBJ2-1	TGCGCCAGCAGCCTGAGGGACCTCGGAGGGTACAATGAGCAGTTCTTC	CASSLRDLGGYNEQFF
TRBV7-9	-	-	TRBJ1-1	TGTGCCAGCAGCTTAGCGCGGGATCCAGCTTTCTTT	CASSLARDPAFF
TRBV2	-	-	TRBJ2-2	TGTGCCAGCAGTGGGACTACCGGGACTGGCGGCGGGGAGCTGTTTTTT	CASSGTTGTGGGELFF
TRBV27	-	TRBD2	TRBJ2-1	TGTGCCAGCAGGGGACTAGCGGGGAACAATGAGCAGTTCTTC	CASRGLAGNNEQFF
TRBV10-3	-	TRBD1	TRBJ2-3	TGTGCCATCCGCCTGACAGGGGGCACGCAGTATTTT	CAIRLTGGTQYF
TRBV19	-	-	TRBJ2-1	TGTGCCAGTAGTCGCCAGGGTGCATGGAATGAGCAGTTCTTC	CASSRQGAWNEQFF
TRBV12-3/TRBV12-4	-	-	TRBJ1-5	TGTGCCAGCAACTCGGGATTGGAGGATCAGCCCCAGCATTTT	CASNSGLEDQPQHF
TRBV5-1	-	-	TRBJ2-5	TGCGCCAGCAGCTTGGGACCCGAAGAGACCCAGTACTTC	CASSLGPEETQYF
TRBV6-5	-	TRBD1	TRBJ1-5	TGTGCCAGCAGTTACTCGCAGGGGGCTTGGGAGCCCCAGCATTTT	CASSYSQGAWEPQHF
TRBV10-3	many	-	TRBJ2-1	TGTGCCATCAGTGAGGATGGCGGGGGCCTAGCCTACAATGAGCAGTTCTTC	CAISEDGGGLAYNEQFF
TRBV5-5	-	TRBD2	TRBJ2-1	TGTGCCAGCAGCTTGGCACTAGCGGCTAGCGGCTACAATGAGCAGTTCTTC	CASSLALAASGYNEQFF
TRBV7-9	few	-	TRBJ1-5	TGTGCCAGCAGCTCAGGACTCCGACAGAGAGATCAGCCCCAGCATTTT	CASSSGLRQRDQPQHF
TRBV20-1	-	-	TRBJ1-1	TGCAGTGCTAGAGATAGGGGGGGAAGCACTGAAGCTTTCTTT	CSARDRGGSTEAFF
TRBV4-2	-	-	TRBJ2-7	TGTGCCAGCAGCCAAGATCTAGCGTGGAACGGAGAGCAGTACTTC	CASSQDLAWNGEQYF
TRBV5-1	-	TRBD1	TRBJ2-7	TGCGCCAGCAGCCCTCGACAGGGATCGGGGGAGCAGTACTTC	CASSPRQGSGEQYF
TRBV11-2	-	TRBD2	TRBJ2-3	TGTGCCACCCGGGGGGGCCGAGAAGATACGCAGTATTTT	CATRGGREDTQYF